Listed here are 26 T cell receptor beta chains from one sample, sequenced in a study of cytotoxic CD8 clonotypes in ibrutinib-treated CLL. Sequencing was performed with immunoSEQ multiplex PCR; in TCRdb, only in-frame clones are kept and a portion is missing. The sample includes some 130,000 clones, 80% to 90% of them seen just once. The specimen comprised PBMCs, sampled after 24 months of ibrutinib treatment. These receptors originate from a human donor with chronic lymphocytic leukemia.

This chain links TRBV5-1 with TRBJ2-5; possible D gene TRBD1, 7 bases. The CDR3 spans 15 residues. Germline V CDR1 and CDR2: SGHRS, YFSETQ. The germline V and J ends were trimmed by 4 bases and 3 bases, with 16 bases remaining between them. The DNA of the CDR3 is TGCGCCAGCAGCGAGACAGGGAGGAGCGAAGAGACCCAGTACTTC. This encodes CASSETGRSEETQYF.

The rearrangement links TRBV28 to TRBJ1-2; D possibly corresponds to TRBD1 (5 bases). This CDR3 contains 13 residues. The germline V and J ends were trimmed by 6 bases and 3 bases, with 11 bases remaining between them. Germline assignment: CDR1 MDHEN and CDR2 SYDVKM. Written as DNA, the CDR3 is TGTGCCAGCAGCAGTGCGGGGGACTATGGCTACACCTTC. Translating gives CASSSAGDYGYTF.

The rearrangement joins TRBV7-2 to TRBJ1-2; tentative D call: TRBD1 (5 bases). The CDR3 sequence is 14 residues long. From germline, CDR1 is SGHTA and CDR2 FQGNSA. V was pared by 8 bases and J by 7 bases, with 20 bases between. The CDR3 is CASRLEQGTSGYTF. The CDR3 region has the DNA TGTGCCAGCCGCCTGGAGCAGGGAACGAGTGGCTACACCTTC.

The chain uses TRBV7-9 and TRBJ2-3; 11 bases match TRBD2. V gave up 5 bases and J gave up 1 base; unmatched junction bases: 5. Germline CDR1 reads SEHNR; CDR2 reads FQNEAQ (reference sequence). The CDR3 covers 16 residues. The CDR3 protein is CASSPILAGGTDTQYF. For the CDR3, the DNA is TGTGCCAGCAGCCCCATACTAGCGGGGGGCACAGATACGCAGTATTTT.

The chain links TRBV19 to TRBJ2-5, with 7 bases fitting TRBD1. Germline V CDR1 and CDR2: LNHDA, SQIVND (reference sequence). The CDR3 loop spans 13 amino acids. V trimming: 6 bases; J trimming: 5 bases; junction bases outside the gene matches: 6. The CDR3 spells CASRRQGSETQYF. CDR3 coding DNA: TGTGCCAGTAGGAGACAGGGATCGGAGACCCAGTACTTC.

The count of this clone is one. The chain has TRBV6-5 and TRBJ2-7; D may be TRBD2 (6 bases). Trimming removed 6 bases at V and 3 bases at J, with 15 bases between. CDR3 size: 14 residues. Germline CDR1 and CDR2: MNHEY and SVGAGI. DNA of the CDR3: TGTGCCAGCAGCTACGGAGGGGCCTTCTACGAGCAGTACTTC. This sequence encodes CASSYGGAFYEQYF.

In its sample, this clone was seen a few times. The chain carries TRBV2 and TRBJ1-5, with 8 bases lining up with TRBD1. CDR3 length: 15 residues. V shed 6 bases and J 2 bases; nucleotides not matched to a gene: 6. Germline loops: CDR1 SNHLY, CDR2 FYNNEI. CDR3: CASRKTTGGNQPQHF. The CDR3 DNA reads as TGTGCCAGCAGGAAAACGACAGGGGGCAATCAGCCCCAGCATTTT. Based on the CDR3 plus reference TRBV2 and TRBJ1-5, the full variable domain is EPEVTQTPSHQVTQMGQEVILRCVPISNHLYFYWYRQILGQKVEFLVSFYNNEISEKSEIFDDQFSVERPDGSNFTLKIRSTKLEDSAMYFCASRKTTGGNQPQHFGDGTRLSIL.

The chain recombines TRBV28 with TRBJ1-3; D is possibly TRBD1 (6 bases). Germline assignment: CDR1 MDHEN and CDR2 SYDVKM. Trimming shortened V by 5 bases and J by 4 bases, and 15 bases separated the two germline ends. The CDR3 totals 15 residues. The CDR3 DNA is TGTGCCAGCAGTGAACCAGGGGTGAGAGGAAACACCATATATTTT. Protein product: CASSEPGVRGNTIYF.

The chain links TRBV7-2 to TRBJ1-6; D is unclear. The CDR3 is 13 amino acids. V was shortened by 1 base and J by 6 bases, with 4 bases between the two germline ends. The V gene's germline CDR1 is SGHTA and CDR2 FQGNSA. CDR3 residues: CASSLEGNSPLHF. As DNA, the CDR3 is TGTGCCAGCAGCTTAGAGGGTAATTCACCCCTCCACTTT. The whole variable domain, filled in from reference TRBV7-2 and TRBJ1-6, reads GAGVSQSPSNKVTEKGKDVELRCDPISGHTALYWYRQSLGQGLEFLIYFQGNSAPDKSGLPSDRFSAERTGGSVSTLTIQRTQQEDSAVYLCASSLEGNSPLHFGNGTRLTVT.

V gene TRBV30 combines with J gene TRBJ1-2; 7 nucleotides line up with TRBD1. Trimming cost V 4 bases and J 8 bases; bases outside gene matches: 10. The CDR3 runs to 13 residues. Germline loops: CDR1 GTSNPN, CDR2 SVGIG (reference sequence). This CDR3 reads CAWTPGTAGGYTF. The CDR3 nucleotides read TGTGCCTGGACGCCCGGGACAGCGGGAGGCTACACCTTC.

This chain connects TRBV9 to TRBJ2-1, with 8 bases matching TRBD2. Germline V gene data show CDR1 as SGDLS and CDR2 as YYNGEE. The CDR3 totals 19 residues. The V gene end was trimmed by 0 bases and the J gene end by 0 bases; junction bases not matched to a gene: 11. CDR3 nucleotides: TGTGCCAGCAGCGTAGAGGGATCAGGAAGCGGGGGCTCCTACAATGAGCAGTTCTTC. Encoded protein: CASSVEGSGSGGSYNEQFF.

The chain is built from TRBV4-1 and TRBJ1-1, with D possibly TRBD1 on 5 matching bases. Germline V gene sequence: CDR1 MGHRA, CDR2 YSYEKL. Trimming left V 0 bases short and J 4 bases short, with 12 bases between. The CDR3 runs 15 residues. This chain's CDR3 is CASSQDTTAGTEAFF. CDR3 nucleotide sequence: TGCGCCAGCAGCCAAGACACGACAGCAGGCACTGAAGCTTTCTTT.

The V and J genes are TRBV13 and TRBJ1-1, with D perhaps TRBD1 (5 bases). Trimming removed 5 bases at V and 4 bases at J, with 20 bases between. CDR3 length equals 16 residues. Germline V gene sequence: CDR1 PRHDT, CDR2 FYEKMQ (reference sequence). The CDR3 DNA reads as TGTGCCAGCAGCGGGGGATCCGGCCCGTGGGGCACTGAAGCTTTCTTT. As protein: CASSGGSGPWGTEAFF.

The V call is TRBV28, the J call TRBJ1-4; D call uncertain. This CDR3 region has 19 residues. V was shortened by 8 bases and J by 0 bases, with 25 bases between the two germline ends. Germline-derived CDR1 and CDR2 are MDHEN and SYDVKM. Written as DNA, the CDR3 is TGTGCCAGCCTCAAAAACCTGGTAGGAATTCTTACAACTAATGAAAAACTGTTTTTT. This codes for CASLKNLVGILTTNEKLFF.

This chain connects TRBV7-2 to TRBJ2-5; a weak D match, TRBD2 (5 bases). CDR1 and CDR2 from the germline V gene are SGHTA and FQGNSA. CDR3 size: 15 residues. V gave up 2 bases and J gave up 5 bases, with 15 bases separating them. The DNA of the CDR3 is TGTGCCAGCAGCTTAATAGGTCTGGGAGTGGAGACCCAGTACTTC. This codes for CASSLIGLGVETQYF.

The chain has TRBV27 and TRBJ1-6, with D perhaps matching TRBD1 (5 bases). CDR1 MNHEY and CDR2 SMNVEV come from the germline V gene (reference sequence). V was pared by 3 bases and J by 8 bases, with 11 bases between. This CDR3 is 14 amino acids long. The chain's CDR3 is CASSFPGRYSPLHF. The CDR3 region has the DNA TGTGCCAGCAGTTTCCCAGGGCGATATTCACCCCTCCACTTT.

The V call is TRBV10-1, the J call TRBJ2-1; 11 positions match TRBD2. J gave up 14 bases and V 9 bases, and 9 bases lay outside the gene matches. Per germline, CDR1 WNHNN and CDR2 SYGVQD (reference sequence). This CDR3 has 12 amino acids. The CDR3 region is CARRLAGGPEFF. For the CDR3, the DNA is TGCGCCAGACGATTAGCGGGAGGGCCAGAGTTCTTC.

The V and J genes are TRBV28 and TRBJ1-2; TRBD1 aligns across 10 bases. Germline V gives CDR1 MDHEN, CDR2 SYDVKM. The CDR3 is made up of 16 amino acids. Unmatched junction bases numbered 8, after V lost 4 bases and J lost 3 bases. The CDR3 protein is CASSSPGQGLDYGYTF. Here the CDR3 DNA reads TGTGCCAGCAGTTCCCCGGGACAGGGGTTGGACTATGGCTACACCTTC.

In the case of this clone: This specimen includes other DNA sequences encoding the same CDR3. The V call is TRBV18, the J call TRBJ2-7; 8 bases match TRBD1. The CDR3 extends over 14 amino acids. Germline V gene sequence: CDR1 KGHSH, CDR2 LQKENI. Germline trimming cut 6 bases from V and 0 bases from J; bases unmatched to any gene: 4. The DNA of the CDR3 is TGTGCCAGCTCCCCCGGGACAGGCTCCTACGAGCAGTACTTC. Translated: CASSPGTGSYEQYF.

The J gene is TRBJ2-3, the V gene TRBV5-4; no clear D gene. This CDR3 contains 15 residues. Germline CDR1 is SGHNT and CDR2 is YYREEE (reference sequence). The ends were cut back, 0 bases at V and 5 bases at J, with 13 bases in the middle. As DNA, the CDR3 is TGTGCCAGCAGCTTGGGGGCCCGGACCGGAGATACGCAGTATTTT. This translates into CASSLGARTGDTQYF.

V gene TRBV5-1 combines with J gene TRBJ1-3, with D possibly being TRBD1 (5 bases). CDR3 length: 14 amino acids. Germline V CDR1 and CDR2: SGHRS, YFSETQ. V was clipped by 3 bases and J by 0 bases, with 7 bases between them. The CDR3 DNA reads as TGCGCCAGCAGCTCGACAGCCTCTGGAAACACCATATATTTT. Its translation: CASSSTASGNTIYF.

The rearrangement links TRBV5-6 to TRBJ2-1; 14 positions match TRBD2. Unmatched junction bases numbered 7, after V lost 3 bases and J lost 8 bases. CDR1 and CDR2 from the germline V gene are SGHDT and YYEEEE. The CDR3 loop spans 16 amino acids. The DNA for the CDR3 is TGTGCCAGCAGCTCACCGGGACTAGCGGGAGTGGATGAGCAGTTCTTC. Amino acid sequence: CASSSPGLAGVDEQFF. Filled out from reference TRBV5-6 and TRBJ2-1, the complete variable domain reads DAGVTQSPTHLIKTRGQQVTLRCSPKSGHDTVSWYQQALGQGPQFIFQYYEEEERQRGNFPDRFSGHQFPNYSSELNVNALLLGDSALYLCASSSPGLAGVDEQFFGPGTRLTVL.

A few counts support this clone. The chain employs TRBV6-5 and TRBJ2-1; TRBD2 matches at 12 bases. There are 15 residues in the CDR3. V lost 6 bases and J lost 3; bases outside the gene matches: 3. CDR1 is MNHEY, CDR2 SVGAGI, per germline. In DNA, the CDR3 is TGTGCCAGCAGAGGACTAGCGGGAAACTACAATGAGCAGTTCTTC. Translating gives CASRGLAGNYNEQFF.

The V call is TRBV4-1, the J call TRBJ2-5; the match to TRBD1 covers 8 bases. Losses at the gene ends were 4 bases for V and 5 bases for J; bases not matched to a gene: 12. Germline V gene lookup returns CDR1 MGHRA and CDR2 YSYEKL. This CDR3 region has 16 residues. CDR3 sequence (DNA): TGCGCCAGCAGCCTGTCACCGGGACAGGACTGGGAGACCCAGTACTTC. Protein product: CASSLSPGQDWETQYF.

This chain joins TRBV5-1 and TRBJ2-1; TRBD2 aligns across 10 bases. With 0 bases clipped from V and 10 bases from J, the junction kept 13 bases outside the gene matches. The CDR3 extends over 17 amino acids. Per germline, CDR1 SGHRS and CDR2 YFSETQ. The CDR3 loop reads CASSLGVGLAGGREQFF. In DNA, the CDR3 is TGCGCCAGCAGCTTGGGAGTGGGGTTAGCGGGAGGAAGGGAGCAGTTCTTC.

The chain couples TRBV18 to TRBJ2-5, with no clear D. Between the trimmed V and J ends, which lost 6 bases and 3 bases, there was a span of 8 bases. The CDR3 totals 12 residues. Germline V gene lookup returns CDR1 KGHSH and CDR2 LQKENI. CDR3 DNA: TGTGCCAGCTCCCTGGAAGAAGAGACCCAGTACTTC. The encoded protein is CASSLEEETQYF.